This T cell receptor (beta chain) was recorded in a study of blood T cell repertoires in COVID-19. At the level of the study: Sample material is recorded as cDNA or gDNA derived from T cells, B-cell-depleted T cells, or PBMCs.

V was trimmed by 3 bases and J by 1 base, leaving 13 bases between them. The CDR3 extends over 17 amino acids. Germline assignment: CDR1 SGHVS and CDR2 FQNEAQ. Clones were read by immunoSEQ multiplex PCR, and TCRdb kept only the in-frame ones, dropping some. The table includes roughly 220,000 clones, approximately 86% detected once. Sequenced input: PBMCs or T cells enriched from blood (not recorded which). The chain is built from TRBV7-8 and TRBJ2-6; possibly TRBD2 for D (5 bases). The receptor's source is a woman aged 50 to 60 with acute COVID-19. The CDR3 protein is CASSFGGLSSGANVLTF. The CDR3 nucleotides are TGTGCCAGCAGCTTCGGCGGGCTCTCATCTGGGGCCAACGTCCTGACTTTC.